Shown below are 32 T cell receptor beta chains from a single sample sequenced in a study of T cells in Graves' hyperthyroidism and ophthalmopathy. TCR beta CDR3 regions were amplified from RNA transcripts. During a first-round RT-PCR of the TCR CDR3, the HTBI primer set was used. TCRdb redid the calling of the multiplex PCR reads with MiXCR, one entry per CDR3 protein. The table shows fewer than 550,000 distinct CDR3 sequences, with approximately 14% occurring only once. The sample taken for sequencing was blood. The source of these receptors is a young woman with Graves' hyperthyroidism.

This clonotype was seen at least ten times. In DNA form, the CDR3 reads TGTGCCAGCAGTGGGTCTACTGAAAGTGAAAAACTGTTTTTT. Protein: CASSGSTESEKLFF. The V and J genes are TRBV6-1 and TRBJ1-4; no firm D call. Germline assignment: CDR1 MNHNS and CDR2 SASEGT. Trimming left V 4 bases short and J 7 bases short, with 13 bases between. This CDR3 has 14 amino acids.

This clonotype was seen at least ten times. The chain joins TRBV4-1 to TRBJ1-5; TRBD1 might be the D (6 bases). The germline V and J ends were trimmed by 2 bases and 2 bases, with 13 bases remaining between them. Germline CDR1 is MGHRA and CDR2 is YSYEKL. The CDR3 sequence is 16 residues long. The CDR3 sequence is CASSQIQGLGNQPQHF. The DNA of the CDR3 is TGCGCCAGCAGCCAAATACAGGGTCTGGGCAATCAGCCCCAGCATTTT.

This clonotype was recorded at least ten times. This sequence joins TRBV6-1 and TRBJ2-2; D uncertain. Germline CDR1 reads MNHNS; CDR2 reads SASEGT. CDR3 size: 16 residues. Between the trimmed V and J ends, which lost 4 bases and 4 bases, there was a span of 16 bases. The CDR3 reads CASSVIVGSGTGELFF. The CDR3 DNA follows: TGTGCCAGCAGTGTAATCGTGGGCTCGGGCACCGGGGAGCTGTTTTTT.

This clonotype has ten or more counts. The chain has TRBV7-8 and TRBJ2-1; D remains unclear. Deletions cut 5 bases from V and 0 bases from J, with 17 bases between. The V gene's germline CDR1 is SGHVS and CDR2 FQNEAQ. There are 17 residues in the CDR3. CDR3 nucleotide sequence: TGTGCCAGCAGCCCCAGGCGGATATTTAGCTCCTACAATGAGCAGTTCTTC. It specifies CASSPRRIFSSYNEQFF.

The chain employs TRBV14 and TRBJ2-7, with D perhaps being TRBD1 or TRBD2 (5 bases each). The germline gives CDR1 SGHDN, CDR2 FVKESK. The CDR3 extends over 17 amino acids. Trimming took off 0 bases at V and 0 bases at J, with 15 bases between the two ends. CDR3 bases: TGTGCCAGCAGCCAAGATCTGGGACCGCTTCTCTCCTACGAGCAGTACTTC. Protein product: CASSQDLGPLLSYEQYF.

This chain links TRBV19 with TRBJ1-5; D gene unclear. V lost 1 base and J 7 bases, leaving 26 bases between the germline ends. CDR1 is LNHDA and CDR2 is SQIVND in the germline V gene (reference sequence). The CDR3 consists of 19 residues. Written as DNA, the CDR3 is TGTGCCAGTAGTATAGTCGCGGGCGGTATTAGGTCTAGCGGGCAGCCCCAGCATTTT. This codes for CASSIVAGGIRSSGQPQHF.

This clonotype has ten or more counts. CDR3 protein: CATRPGRTYNEQFF. Written as DNA, the CDR3 is TGTGCCACCAGACCCGGACGTACCTACAATGAGCAGTTCTTC. The chain couples TRBV15 to TRBJ2-1, with D hard to call. Germline values: CDR1 LNHNV, CDR2 YYDKDF (reference sequence). The germline V and J ends were trimmed by 6 bases and 2 bases, with 11 bases remaining between them. The CDR3 totals 14 residues. Full variable domain (missing parts from reference TRBV15 and TRBJ2-1): DAMVIQNPRYQVTQFGKPVTLSCSQTLNHNVMYWYQQKSSQAPKLLFHYYDKDFNNEADTPDNFQSRRPNTSFCFLDIRSPGLGDTAMYLCATRPGRTYNEQFFGPGTRLTVL.

The rearrangement uses TRBV19 and TRBJ2-1; either TRBD1 or TRBD2 may supply D (5 bases each). The V end lost 5 bases, the J end lost 3 bases, and 14 bases lay between the germline ends. The germline V gene has CDR1 LNHDA and CDR2 SQIVND (reference sequence). The CDR3 spans 15 residues. The CDR3 bases are TGTGCCAGTAGTGGGGGACGGGGAATCTACAATGAGCAGTTCTTC. This sequence encodes CASSGGRGIYNEQFF.

This clonotype was detected a few times. The V gene is TRBV5-1, the J gene TRBJ2-2; D is perhaps TRBD1 (6 bases). This CDR3 is 14 amino acids long. V shed 7 bases and J shed 4 bases, with 14 bases lying between them. Germline values: CDR1 SGHRS, CDR2 YFSETQ. The CDR3 bases are TGCGCCAGCCGACCGATACAGGGCACCGGGGAGCTGTTTTTT. This encodes CASRPIQGTGELFF.

This clonotype has at least ten counts. The V gene is TRBV30, the J gene TRBJ2-5, with a weak D call TRBD1 (7 bases). This CDR3 spans 12 amino acids. With 5 bases removed from V and 4 bases from J, the gap between germline ends came to 11 bases. CDR1 GTSNPN and CDR2 SVGIG come from the germline V gene (reference sequence). Written as DNA, the CDR3 is TGTGCCTGGGACCAGGGGGGAGAGACCCAGTACTTC. This sequence encodes CAWDQGGETQYF. Full variable domain (missing parts from reference TRBV30 and TRBJ2-5): SQTIHQWPATLVQPVGSPLSLECTVEGTSNPNLYWYRQAAGRGLQLLFYSVGIGQISSEVPQNLSASRPQDRQFILSSKKLLLSDSGFYLCAWDQGGETQYFGPGTRLLVL.

As concerns this clonotype: This may arise from a read error, as a much more abundant clone is one base away. This sequence joins TRBV12-3 or TRBV12-4 and TRBJ2-2; weak D call: TRBD1 (6 bases). The V and J ends lost 4 bases and 0 bases respectively, with 12 bases between them. This CDR3 is built from 16 residues. In DNA, the CDR3 is TGTGCCAGCAGTTCCCCCGCAGGGGCGAACACCGGGGAGCTGTTTTTT. It is translated as CASSSPAGANTGELFF.

The table lists this clonotype with a few counts. The rearrangement joins TRBV19 to TRBJ1-2; no clear D. Trimming took 10 bases from V and 2 from J, leaving 14 bases between them. CDR1 and CDR2 (germline): LNHDA, SQIVND (reference sequence). The CDR3 is made up of 13 amino acids. Here the CDR3 reads CATPIGENYGYTF. The DNA for the CDR3 is TGTGCCACCCCAATTGGGGAAAACTATGGCTACACCTTC.

For the CDR3, the DNA is TGTGCCATCAGTGAAGCGCGATATGGCTACACCTTC. Translation gives CAISEARYGYTF. The chain carries TRBV10-3 and TRBJ1-2; D gene ambiguous. The CDR3 is 12 amino acids. The germline V gene has CDR1 ENHRY and CDR2 SYGVKD. V was shortened by 3 bases and J by 5 bases, with 7 bases between the two germline ends.

The CDR3 bases are TGTGCCAGTAGTATAGACGGGGGAACGGGGAGACATTCACCCCTCCACTTT. This sequence encodes CASSIDGGTGRHSPLHF. The J gene is TRBJ1-6, the V gene TRBV19; a weak D match, TRBD1 (5 bases). V gave up 0 bases and J gave up 8 bases, with 17 bases separating them. The length of the CDR3 is 17 residues. Germline V lookup: CDR1 LNHDA, CDR2 SQIVND (reference sequence).

This clonotype was recorded at least ten times. The genes are TRBV7-9 and TRBJ1-5, with 9 bases matching TRBD1. The germline V gene has CDR1 SEHNR and CDR2 FQNEAQ (reference sequence). V lost 1 base and J lost 5; bases outside the gene matches: 0. This CDR3 is built from 14 residues. CDR3 region: CASSLGDRDQPQHF. Here the CDR3 DNA reads TGTGCCAGCAGCTTAGGGGACAGGGATCAGCCCCAGCATTTT.

The chain joins TRBV20-1 to TRBJ2-1; D unclear. Germline CDR1 and CDR2: DFQATT and SNEGSKA (reference sequence). Trimming took off 0 bases at V and 5 bases at J, with 14 bases between the two ends. The CDR3 contains 15 residues. The CDR3 sequence: CSARDGGRPDNEQFF. In DNA form, the CDR3 reads TGCAGTGCTAGAGATGGTGGTCGACCAGACAATGAGCAGTTCTTC.

This clonotype showed up many times. This chain joins TRBV6-2 or TRBV6-3 and TRBJ1-5; the D is unclear. CDR3 size: 13 residues. From germline, CDR1 is MNHEY and CDR2 SVGEGT. V was shortened by 2 bases and J by 4 bases, with 6 bases between the two germline ends. CDR3 protein: CASSYGQNQPQHF. Written as DNA, the CDR3 is TGTGCCAGCAGTTACGGTCAAAATCAGCCCCAGCATTTT.

On this clonotype itself: A read error may explain this, as a much larger clone is one base away. This chain links TRBV6-2 or TRBV6-3 with TRBJ2-2, with 7 bases identical to TRBD2. With 5 bases clipped from V and 5 bases from J, the junction kept 8 bases outside the gene matches. Germline V lookup: CDR1 MNHEY, CDR2 SVGEGT. The CDR3 sequence is 15 residues long. In nucleotides, the CDR3 is TGTGCCAGCAGTCGCCACGGGGGGAAAACCGGGGAGCTGTTTTTT. It codes for CASSRHGGKTGELFF.

This clonotype was found many times. The chain uses TRBV5-1 and TRBJ2-5; weak D call: TRBD2 (7 bases). Germline values: CDR1 SGHRS, CDR2 YFSETQ. V lost 0 bases and J 1 base, leaving 13 bases between the germline ends. This CDR3 spans 16 amino acids. DNA of the CDR3: TGCGCCAGCAGCTTGGGCGGGGGCCCTATCCAAGAGACCCAGTACTTC. As protein: CASSLGGGPIQETQYF.

This clonotype was found many times. The chain recombines TRBV7-3 with TRBJ2-2, with 13 bases that match TRBD2. V gave up 1 base and J gave up 1 base; unmatched junction bases: 6. CDR1 is SGHTA and CDR2 is FQGTGA in the germline V gene. This CDR3 region has 19 residues. The CDR3 sequence: CASSLIGRLAGGNTGELFF. DNA of the CDR3: TGTGCCAGCAGCTTAATCGGCCGACTAGCGGGAGGGAACACCGGGGAGCTGTTTTTT.

This clonotype came up many times. This chain uses TRBV13 with TRBJ1-2; D not resolved. This CDR3 comprises 14 residues. CDR1 and CDR2 (germline): PRHDT, FYEKMQ (reference sequence). The ends were cut back, 5 bases at V and 3 bases at J, with 13 bases in the middle. DNA for the CDR3: TGTGCCAGCAGCCCGGCCCAAAACTACTATGGCTACACCTTC. Translated, it gives CASSPAQNYYGYTF.

This clonotype was counted ten times or more. The chain combines TRBV19 with TRBJ1-5; D call uncertain. Germline loops: CDR1 LNHDA, CDR2 SQIVND (reference sequence). The CDR3 runs 13 residues. With 3 bases removed from V and 2 bases from J, the gap between germline ends came to 5 bases. CDR3 sequence reads: CASSMGGNQPQHF. CDR3 sequence (DNA): TGTGCCAGTAGTATGGGCGGCAATCAGCCCCAGCATTTT.

This clonotype showed up many times. The V gene is TRBV12-3 or TRBV12-4, the J gene TRBJ1-2, with D possibly TRBD1 on 5 matching bases. There are 14 residues in the CDR3. With 6 bases removed from V and 8 bases from J, the gap between germline ends came to 19 bases. The CDR3 bases are TGTGCCAGCAGAAAGACCTTTCAGGGTAGCGGCTACACCTTC. As protein: CASRKTFQGSGYTF.

This clonotype was found many times. This chain links TRBV12-3 or TRBV12-4 with TRBJ1-3; D unclear. Trimming left V 3 bases short and J 8 bases short, with 14 bases between. This CDR3 is 14 amino acids long. CDR3 sequence: CASSFKTNSHTIYF. In DNA, the CDR3 is TGTGCCAGCAGTTTCAAGACCAACTCGCACACCATATATTTT.

This clonotype was counted ten times or more. The chain is built from TRBV28 and TRBJ2-5, with 7 positions matching TRBD1. The ends lost 3 bases at V and 4 bases at J; junction bases unmatched: 5. The germline CDR1 and CDR2 sequences are MDHEN and SYDVKM. The CDR3 runs 14 residues. The CDR3 loop reads CASSFPRDRETQYF. The DNA for the CDR3 is TGTGCCAGCAGTTTCCCCCGGGACAGAGAGACCCAGTACTTC.

This clonotype has a handful of counts. The rearrangement joins TRBV5-6 to TRBJ1-6, with TRBD1 matching 8 bases. Trimming took 1 base from V and 9 from J; bases not matched to a gene: 3. This CDR3 is built from 14 residues. Germline V gene data show CDR1 as SGHDT and CDR2 as YYEEEE. The CDR3 reads CASSLNRGASPLHF. Here the CDR3 DNA reads TGTGCCAGCAGCTTGAACAGGGGGGCTTCACCCCTCCACTTT.

This clonotype was counted many times. The CDR3 sequence: CASSPPTHQGRRGETQYF. The CDR3 region has the DNA TGTGCCAGCAGCCCCCCTACCCACCAGGGCCGGAGGGGGGAGACCCAGTACTTC. The chain joins TRBV7-9 to TRBJ2-5; D possibly matches TRBD1 or TRBD2 (6 bases each). Germline V gene data show CDR1 as SEHNR and CDR2 as FQNEAQ (reference sequence). CDR3 length: 18 amino acids. V was clipped by 5 bases and J by 5 bases, with 27 bases between them.

The rearrangement joins TRBV19 to TRBJ2-7; 12 positions agree with TRBD1. Trimming at V came to 10 bases and at J to 8 bases, leaving 9 bases not matched to a gene. Germline CDR1 LNHDA, CDR2 SQIVND (reference sequence). The CDR3 sequence is 13 residues long. Written as DNA, the CDR3 is TGTGCCACTTACGCCGGGACAGGGGGCCAGCAGTACTTC. Amino acid sequence: CATYAGTGGQQYF.

Ten or more counts support this clonotype. The V and J genes are TRBV12-3 or TRBV12-4 and TRBJ2-6; no definite D call. V was pared by 8 bases and J by 0 bases, with 8 bases between. The CDR3 contains 14 residues. CDR3 loop: CASRLISGANVLTF. The CDR3 DNA reads TGTGCCAGCCGACTGATCTCTGGGGCCAACGTCCTGACTTTC.

This clonotype was recorded at least ten times. The V gene is TRBV11-2, the J gene TRBJ1-1, with D hard to call. The length of the CDR3 is 13 residues. The germline V gene has CDR1 SGHAT and CDR2 FQNNGV. V lost 5 bases and J lost 10, with 17 bases in between. CDR3 DNA sequence: TGTGCCAGCAGCCCTAGAGTAGTGCTCTCAGCTTTCTTT. It specifies CASSPRVVLSAFF.

The chain is built from TRBV14 and TRBJ2-5, with no clear D. Germline CDR1 SGHDN, CDR2 FVKESK. This CDR3 spans 14 amino acids. V was cut by 1 base and J by 7 bases, with 13 bases left in between. The CDR3 nucleotides are TGTGCCAGCAGCCAAGCGACCGGGCTGGGGACCCAGTACTTC. Residues: CASSQATGLGTQYF.

Many counts were recorded for this clonotype. The J gene is TRBJ2-6, the V gene TRBV3-1, with 7 nucleotides matching TRBD1. This CDR3 is 17 amino acids long. Germline CDR1 and CDR2: LGHDT and YNNKEL (reference sequence). The V segment lost 2 bases and the J segment 2 bases; nucleotides outside the gene matches: 6. CDR3 sequence (DNA): TGTGCCAGCAGCCAACCCGACAGGGCTCCTGGGGCCAACGTCCTGACTTTC. It is translated as CASSQPDRAPGANVLTF.